Listed here are 23 T cell receptor beta chains from one sample, sequenced in a study of monozygotic twins with inflammatory bowel disease. Reanalyzing the 5' RACE reads, TCRdb keeps one entry per CDR3 protein, without DNA. The table lists some 330,000 distinct CDR3 sequences, with about 5% in the top ten. Sequencing was performed on blood. The origin of the receptors is a human donor with ulcerative colitis or Crohn's disease, or a healthy co-twin of an affected twin (not recorded which).

CDR3 residues: CASSPRQANTGELFF. V usage is TRBV7-3 and J usage is TRBJ2-2; TCRdb indicates TRBD1, and absent DNA this call remains unverified. The CDR3 runs 15 residues. Germline assignment: CDR1 SGHTA and CDR2 FQGTGA. Full variable domain (outside the CDR3, taken from reference TRBV7-3 and TRBJ2-2): GAGVSQTPSNKVTEKGKYVELRCDPISGHTALYWYRQSLGQGPEFLIYFQGTGAADDSGLPNDRFFAVRPEGSVSTLKIQRTERGDSAVYLCASSPRQANTGELFFGEGSRLTVL.

The genes are TRBV7-8 and TRBJ2-7; TCRdb returns TRBD2, unconfirmable since there is no DNA. CDR1 is SGHVS and CDR2 is FQNEAQ in the germline V gene. The CDR3 contains 14 residues. CDR3 sequence: CASSPGLASHEQYF. The full variable domain, completed using reference TRBV7-8 and TRBJ2-7, is GAGVSQSPRYKVAKRGQDVALRCDPISGHVSLFWYQQALGQGPEFLTYFQNEAQLDKSGLPSDRFFAERPEGSVSTLKIQRTQQEDSAVYLCASSPGLASHEQYFGPGTRLTVT.

The chain joins TRBV29-1 to TRBJ2-7. Per the germline V gene, CDR1 is SQVTM and CDR2 is ANQGSEA. The CDR3 runs to 11 residues. CDR3 loop: CSGNDGYEQYF.

The rearrangement uses TRBV4-2 and TRBJ2-7. In germline, CDR1 is LGHNA, CDR2 YNFKEQ. This CDR3 has 14 amino acids. The CDR3 sequence: CASSQPYDVNEQYF.

The rearrangement links TRBV18 to TRBJ2-7; as DNA is missing, the TRBD2 call by TCRdb cannot be tested. Germline V gene sequence: CDR1 KGHSH, CDR2 LQKENI. CDR3 size: 14 residues. CDR3: CASSPRLGLGEQYF.

The V and J genes are TRBV20-1 and TRBJ2-3. The germline V gene has CDR1 DFQATT and CDR2 SNEGSKA (reference sequence). CDR3 length equals 13 residues. This CDR3 is CSAKWTATDTQYF.

The J gene is TRBJ1-6, the V gene TRBV5-1. The CDR3 runs to 14 residues. Germline CDR1 reads SGHRS; CDR2 reads YFSETQ. The CDR3 sequence: CASSLRGSDSPLHF.

The rearrangement uses TRBV12-3 or TRBV12-4 and TRBJ1-2; the D call from TCRdb, TRBD1, cannot be confirmed without DNA. The CDR3 totals 14 residues. CDR3 protein: CASSSRSYTGGYTF.

The rearrangement links TRBV11-2 to TRBJ2-3; TCRdb calls TRBD1, which cannot be checked without DNA. The CDR3 has 20 residues. CDR1 SGHAT and CDR2 FQNNGV come from the germline V gene. Here the CDR3 reads CASSYPLGGPRGPSTDTQYF.

The gene calls are TRBV28 and TRBJ2-3; TCRdb calls TRBD1, which cannot be checked without DNA. Germline V CDR1 and CDR2: MDHEN, SYDVKM. This CDR3 contains 13 residues. CDR3 in amino acids: CASLGGITDTQYF.

The chain uses TRBV2 and TRBJ2-1; there is no DNA to check the TCRdb D call of TRBD1. The CDR3 loop spans 13 amino acids. Germline CDR1 is SNHLY and CDR2 is FYNNEI. CDR3 in amino acids: CASSADNYNEQFF.

The rearrangement uses TRBV7-9 and TRBJ2-2. The CDR3 totals 12 residues. Germline CDR1 and CDR2: SEHNR and FQNEAQ (reference sequence). The CDR3 sequence: CASSLAAGELFF.

The gene calls are TRBV12-3 or TRBV12-4 and TRBJ1-2; checking the TCRdb D call of TRBD1 is not possible without DNA. The CDR3 is 15 residues long. The chain's CDR3 is CASSYVGARQYGYTF.

The chain links TRBV12-3 or TRBV12-4 to TRBJ1-4. The CDR3 totals 14 residues. CDR3 protein: CASSRHSPNEKLFF.

CDR3 in amino acids: CASSLWQGRSNQPQHF. This rearrangement joins TRBV7-9 to TRBJ1-5; TCRdb calls TRBD1, which cannot be checked without DNA. The length of the CDR3 is 16 residues. In germline, CDR1 is SEHNR, CDR2 FQNEAQ (reference sequence).

The J gene is TRBJ2-1, the V gene TRBV5-1. The CDR3 is made up of 15 amino acids. Per germline, CDR1 SGHRS and CDR2 YFSETQ. The CDR3 here is CASSFWGGSYNEQFF. The variable domain in full, with the rest retrieved from reference TRBV5-1 and TRBJ2-1, is KAGVTQTPRYLIKTRGQQVTLSCSPISGHRSVSWYQQTPGQGLQFLFEYFSETQRNKGNFPGRFSGRQFSNSRSEMNVSTLELGDSALYLCASSFWGGSYNEQFFGPGTRLTVL.

The chain joins TRBV29-1 to TRBJ2-5; TCRdb's D gene call, TRBD2, goes unchecked for lack of DNA. The CDR3 spans 13 residues. Germline V gene lookup returns CDR1 SQVTM and CDR2 ANQGSEA. The CDR3 loop is CSVGGRAFETQYF. The variable domain in full, with the rest retrieved from reference TRBV29-1 and TRBJ2-5, is SAVISQKPSRDICQRGTSLTIQCQVDSQVTMMFWYRQQPGQSLTLIATANQGSEATYESGFVIDKFPISRPNLTFSTLTVSNMSPEDSSIYLCSVGGRAFETQYFGPGTRLLVL.

The chain is built from TRBV10-3 and TRBJ2-1; checking the TCRdb D call of TRBD1 is not possible without DNA. Looked up from germline, CDR1 is ENHRY and CDR2 is SYGVKD. CDR3 length: 15 residues. The CDR3 sequence is CAITFGETGYNEQFF.

The chain couples TRBV7-2 to TRBJ2-7; TCRdb selects TRBD2, and the lack of DNA leaves this call unchecked. The CDR3 length is 15 residues. Per the germline V gene, CDR1 is SGHTA and CDR2 is FQGNSA. This CDR3 is CASSLELAMTYEQYF.

V gene TRBV5-1 combines with J gene TRBJ1-4; the TCRdb call, TRBD1, lacks DNA for checking. Germline loops: CDR1 SGHRS, CDR2 YFSETQ. This CDR3 spans 16 amino acids. CDR3 loop: CASRDRVRSRHEKLFF.

CDR3 sequence reads: CASSLVLLAGQETQYF. V gene TRBV7-2 combines with J gene TRBJ2-5; no DNA is available, so the TRBD2 call from TCRdb remains unchecked. CDR1 and CDR2 (germline): SGHTA, FQGNSA. The CDR3 sequence is 16 residues long.

The genes are TRBV7-2 and TRBJ2-5. This CDR3 contains 14 residues. From germline, CDR1 is SGHTA and CDR2 FQGNSA. The CDR3 sequence: CDSSLVVGLETQYF.

The chain employs TRBV18 and TRBJ2-7; as DNA is missing, the TRBD1 call by TCRdb cannot be tested. The V gene's germline CDR1 is KGHSH and CDR2 LQKENI. The CDR3 contains 14 residues. The CDR3 here is CASSPSTVAYEQYF.